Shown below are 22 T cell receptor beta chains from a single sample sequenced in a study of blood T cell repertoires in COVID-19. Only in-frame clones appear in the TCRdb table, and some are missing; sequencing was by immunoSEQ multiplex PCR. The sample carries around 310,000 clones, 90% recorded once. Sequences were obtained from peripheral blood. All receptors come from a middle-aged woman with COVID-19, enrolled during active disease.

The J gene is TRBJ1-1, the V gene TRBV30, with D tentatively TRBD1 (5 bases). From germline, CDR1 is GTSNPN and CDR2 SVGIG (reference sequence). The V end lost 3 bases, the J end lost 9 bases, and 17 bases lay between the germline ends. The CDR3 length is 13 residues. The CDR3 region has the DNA TGTGCCTGGAGCCAGGGCCCCGAACAGCAAGCTTTCTTT. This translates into CAWSQGPEQQAFF.

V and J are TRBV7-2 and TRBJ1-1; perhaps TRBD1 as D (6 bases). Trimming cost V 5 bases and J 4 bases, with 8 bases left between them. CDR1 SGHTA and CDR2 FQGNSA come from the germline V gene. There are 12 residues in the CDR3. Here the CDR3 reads CASSPRGTEAFF. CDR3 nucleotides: TGTGCCAGCAGCCCCAGGGGCACTGAAGCTTTCTTT.

This CDR3 is CAWSLGAGKSYEQYF. CDR3 nucleotide sequence: TGTGCCTGGAGTCTCGGGGCGGGAAAGAGCTACGAGCAGTACTTC. The chain has TRBV30 and TRBJ2-7; perhaps TRBD2 as D (6 bases). V was cut by 2 bases and J by 3 bases, with 17 bases left in between. The CDR3 length is 15 residues. Per germline, CDR1 GTSNPN and CDR2 SVGIG (reference sequence).

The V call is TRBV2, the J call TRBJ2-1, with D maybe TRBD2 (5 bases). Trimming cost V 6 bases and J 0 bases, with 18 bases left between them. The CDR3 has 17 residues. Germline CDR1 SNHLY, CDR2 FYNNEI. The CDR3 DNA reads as TGTGCCAGCAGGGGCTCTCTGCCGGGGAGCTCCTACAATGAGCAGTTCTTC. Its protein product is CASRGSLPGSSYNEQFF.

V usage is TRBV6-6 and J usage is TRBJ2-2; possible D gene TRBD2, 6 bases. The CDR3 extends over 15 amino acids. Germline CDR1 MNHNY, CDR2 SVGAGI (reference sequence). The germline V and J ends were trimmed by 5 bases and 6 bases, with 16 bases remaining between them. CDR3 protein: CASSQLLGGPGELFF. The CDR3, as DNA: TGTGCCAGCAGTCAACTCCTAGGAGGGCCCGGGGAGCTGTTTTTT.

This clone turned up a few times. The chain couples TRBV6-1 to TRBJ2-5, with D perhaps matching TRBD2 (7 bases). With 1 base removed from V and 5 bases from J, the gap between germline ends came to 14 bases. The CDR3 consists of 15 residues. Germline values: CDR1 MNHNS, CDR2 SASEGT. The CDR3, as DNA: TGTGCCAGCAGTGAAGGAGGGGGGGGTTCGGAGACCCAGTACTTC. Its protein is CASSEGGGGSETQYF.

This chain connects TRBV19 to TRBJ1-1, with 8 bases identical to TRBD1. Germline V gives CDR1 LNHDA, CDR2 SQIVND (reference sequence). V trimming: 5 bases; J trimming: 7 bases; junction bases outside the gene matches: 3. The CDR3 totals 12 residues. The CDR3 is CASSGTGREAFF. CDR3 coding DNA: TGTGCCAGTAGTGGGACAGGACGTGAAGCTTTCTTT.

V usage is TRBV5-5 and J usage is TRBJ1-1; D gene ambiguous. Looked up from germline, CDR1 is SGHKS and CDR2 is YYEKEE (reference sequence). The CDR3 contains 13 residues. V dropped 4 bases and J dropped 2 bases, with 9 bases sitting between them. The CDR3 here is CASSPGFNTEAFF. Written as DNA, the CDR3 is TGTGCCAGCAGCCCGGGGTTTAACACTGAAGCTTTCTTT.

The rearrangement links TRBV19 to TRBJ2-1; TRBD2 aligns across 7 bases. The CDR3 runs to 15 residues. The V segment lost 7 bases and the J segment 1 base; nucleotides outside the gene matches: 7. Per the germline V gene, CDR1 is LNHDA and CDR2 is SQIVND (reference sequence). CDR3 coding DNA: TGTGCCAGTAAGAGGGAGGGCCGTTCCTACAATGAGCAGTTCTTC. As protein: CASKREGRSYNEQFF.

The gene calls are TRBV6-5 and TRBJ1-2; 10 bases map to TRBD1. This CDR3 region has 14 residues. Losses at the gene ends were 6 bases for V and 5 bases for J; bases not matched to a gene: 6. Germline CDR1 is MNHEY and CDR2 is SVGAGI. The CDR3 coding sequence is TGTGCCAGCAGCTTCGACAGGGGGCGATATGGCTACACCTTC. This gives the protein CASSFDRGRYGYTF.

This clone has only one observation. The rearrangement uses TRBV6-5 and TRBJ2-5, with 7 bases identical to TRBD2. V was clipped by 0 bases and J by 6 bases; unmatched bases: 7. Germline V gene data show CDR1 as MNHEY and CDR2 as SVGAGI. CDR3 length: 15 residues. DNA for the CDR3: TGTGCCAGCAGTTACTCGCTGGGAGGGATGAAGACCCAGTACTTC. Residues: CASSYSLGGMKTQYF.

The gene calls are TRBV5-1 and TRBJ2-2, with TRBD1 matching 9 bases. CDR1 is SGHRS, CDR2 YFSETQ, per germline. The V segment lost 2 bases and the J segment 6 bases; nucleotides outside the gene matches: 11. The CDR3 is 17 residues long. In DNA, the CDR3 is TGCGCCAGCAGCTTTACCCCACAGGGGGCCGGCGCCGGGGAGCTGTTTTTT. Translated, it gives CASSFTPQGAGAGELFF.

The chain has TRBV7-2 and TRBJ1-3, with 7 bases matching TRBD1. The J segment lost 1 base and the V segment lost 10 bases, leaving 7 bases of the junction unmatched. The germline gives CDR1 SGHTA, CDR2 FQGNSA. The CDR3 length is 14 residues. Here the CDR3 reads CAIDRVGSGNTIYF. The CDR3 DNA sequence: TGTGCCATCGACAGGGTAGGATCTGGAAACACCATATATTTT.

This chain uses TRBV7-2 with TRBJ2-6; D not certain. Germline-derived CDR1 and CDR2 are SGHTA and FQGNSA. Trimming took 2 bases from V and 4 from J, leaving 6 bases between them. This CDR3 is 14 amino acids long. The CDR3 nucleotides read TGTGCCAGCAGCTTAATACAGGGGGCCAACGTCCTGACTTTC. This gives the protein CASSLIQGANVLTF.

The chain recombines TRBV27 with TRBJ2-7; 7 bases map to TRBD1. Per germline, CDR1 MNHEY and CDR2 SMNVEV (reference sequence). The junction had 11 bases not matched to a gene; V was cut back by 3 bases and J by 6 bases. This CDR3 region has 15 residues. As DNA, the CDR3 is TGTGCCAGCAGTTTCCACAGGGGAGAACCCGGCGAGCAGTACTTC. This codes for CASSFHRGEPGEQYF.

The CDR3 loop reads CASSPSGGRPVEQFF. CDR3 in DNA: TGTGCCAGTAGTCCTAGCGGGGGTCGCCCGGTGGAGCAGTTCTTC. The rearrangement uses TRBV19 and TRBJ2-1; TRBD2 agrees at 10 bases. V shed 5 bases and J 10 bases; nucleotides not matched to a gene: 11. Per germline, CDR1 LNHDA and CDR2 SQIVND (reference sequence). This CDR3 spans 15 amino acids.

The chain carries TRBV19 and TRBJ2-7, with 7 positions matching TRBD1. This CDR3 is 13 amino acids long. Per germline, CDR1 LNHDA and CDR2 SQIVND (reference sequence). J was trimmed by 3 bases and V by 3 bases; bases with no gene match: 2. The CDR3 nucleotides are TGTGCCAGTAGTATGACAGGGAGCTACGAGCAGTACTTC. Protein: CASSMTGSYEQYF.

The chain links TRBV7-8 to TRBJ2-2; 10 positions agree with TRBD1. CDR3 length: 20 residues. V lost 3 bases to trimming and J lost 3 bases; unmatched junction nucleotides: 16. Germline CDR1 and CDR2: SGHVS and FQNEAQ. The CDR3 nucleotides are TGTGCCAGCAGCTTCCTCCGGACAGGGGGAAATTATAGAGACACCGGGGAGCTGTTTTTT. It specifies CASSFLRTGGNYRDTGELFF.

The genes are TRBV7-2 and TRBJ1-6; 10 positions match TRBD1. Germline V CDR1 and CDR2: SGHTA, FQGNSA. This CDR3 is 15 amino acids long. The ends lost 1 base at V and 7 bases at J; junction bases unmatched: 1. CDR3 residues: CASSLEGQGNSPLHF. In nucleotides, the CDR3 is TGTGCCAGCAGCTTAGAGGGACAGGGGAATTCACCCCTCCACTTT.

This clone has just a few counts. CDR3 bases: TGTGCCAGCAGCCCGAACCCGGGACTAGCGAGCACCGACGAGCAGTACTTC. Translated: CASSPNPGLASTDEQYF. The V gene is TRBV7-6, the J gene TRBJ2-7; 10 positions agree with TRBD2. The CDR3 has 17 amino acids. Per germline, CDR1 SGHVS and CDR2 FNYEAQ. Trimming took 5 bases from V and 5 from J; bases not matched to a gene: 15.

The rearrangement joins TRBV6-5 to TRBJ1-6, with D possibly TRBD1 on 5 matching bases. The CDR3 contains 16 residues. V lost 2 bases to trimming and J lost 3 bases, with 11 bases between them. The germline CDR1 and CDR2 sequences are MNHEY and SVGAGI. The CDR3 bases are TGTGCCAGCAGTTACAGACAGCAGGGCTATAATTCACCCCTCCACTTT. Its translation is CASSYRQQGYNSPLHF.

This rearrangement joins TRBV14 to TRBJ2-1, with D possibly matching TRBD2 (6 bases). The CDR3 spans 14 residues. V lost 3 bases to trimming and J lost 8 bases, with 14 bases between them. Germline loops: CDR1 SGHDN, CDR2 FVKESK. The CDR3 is CASSQGLGYHEQFF. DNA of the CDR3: TGTGCCAGCAGCCAGGGACTGGGGTACCATGAGCAGTTCTTC.